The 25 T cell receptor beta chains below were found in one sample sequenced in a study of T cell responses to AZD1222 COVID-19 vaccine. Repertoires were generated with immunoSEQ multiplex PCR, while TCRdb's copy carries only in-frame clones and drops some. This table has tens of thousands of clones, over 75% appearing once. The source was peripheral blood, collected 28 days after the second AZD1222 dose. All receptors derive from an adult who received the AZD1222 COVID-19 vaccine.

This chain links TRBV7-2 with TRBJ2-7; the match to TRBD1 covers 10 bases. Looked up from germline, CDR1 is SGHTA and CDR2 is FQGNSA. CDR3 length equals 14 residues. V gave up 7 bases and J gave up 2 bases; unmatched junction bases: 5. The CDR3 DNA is TGTGCCAGCACCCGGACAGGGGGGCCCTACGAGCAGTACTTC. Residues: CASTRTGGPYEQYF. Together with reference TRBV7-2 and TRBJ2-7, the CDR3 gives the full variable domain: GAGVSQSPSNKVTEKGKDVELRCDPISGHTALYWYRQSLGQGLEFLIYFQGNSAPDKSGLPSDRFSAERTGGSVSTLTIQRTQQEDSAVYLCASTRTGGPYEQYFGPGTRLTVT.

CDR3 in amino acids: CASSPSTTYGYTF. In nucleotides, the CDR3 is TGTGCCAGCAGCCCCTCTACTACTTATGGCTACACCTTC. J is TRBJ1-2 and V is TRBV11-2, with D uncertain. Per the germline V gene, CDR1 is SGHAT and CDR2 is FQNNGV. Trimming left V 5 bases short and J 5 bases short, with 12 bases between. This CDR3 is 13 amino acids long.

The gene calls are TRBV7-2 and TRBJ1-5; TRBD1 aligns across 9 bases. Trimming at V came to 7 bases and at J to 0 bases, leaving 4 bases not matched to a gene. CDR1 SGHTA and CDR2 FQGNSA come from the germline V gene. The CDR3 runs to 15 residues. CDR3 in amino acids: CASIGQGISNQPQHF. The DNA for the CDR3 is TGTGCCAGCATCGGACAGGGGATTAGCAATCAGCCCCAGCATTTT.

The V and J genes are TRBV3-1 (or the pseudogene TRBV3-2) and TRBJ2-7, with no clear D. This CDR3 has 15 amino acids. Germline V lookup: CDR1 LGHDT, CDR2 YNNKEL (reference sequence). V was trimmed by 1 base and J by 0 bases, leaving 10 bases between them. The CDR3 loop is CASSQGFGSSYEQYF. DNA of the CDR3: TGTGCCAGCAGCCAAGGTTTTGGAAGCTCCTACGAGCAGTACTTC.

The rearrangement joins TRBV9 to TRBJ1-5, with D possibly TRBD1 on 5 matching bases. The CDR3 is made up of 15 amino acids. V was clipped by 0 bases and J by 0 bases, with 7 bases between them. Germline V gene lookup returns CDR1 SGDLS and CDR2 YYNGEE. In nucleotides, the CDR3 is TGTGCCAGCAGCGTAGGGGGGGATAGCAATCAGCCCCAGCATTTT. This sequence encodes CASSVGGDSNQPQHF.

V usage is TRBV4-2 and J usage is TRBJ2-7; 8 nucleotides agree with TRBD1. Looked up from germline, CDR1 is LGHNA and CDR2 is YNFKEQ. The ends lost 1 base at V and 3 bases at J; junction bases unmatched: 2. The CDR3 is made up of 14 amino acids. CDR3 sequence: CASSQGGTGYEQYF. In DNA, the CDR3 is TGTGCCAGCAGCCAAGGAGGGACAGGCTACGAGCAGTACTTC.

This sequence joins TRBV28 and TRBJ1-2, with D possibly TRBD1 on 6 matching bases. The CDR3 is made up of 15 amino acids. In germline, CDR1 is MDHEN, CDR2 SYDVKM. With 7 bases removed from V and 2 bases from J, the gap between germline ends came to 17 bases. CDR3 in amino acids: CASTTRRGGNYGYTF. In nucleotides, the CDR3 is TGTGCCAGCACCACTCGGAGGGGGGGAAACTATGGCTACACCTTC.

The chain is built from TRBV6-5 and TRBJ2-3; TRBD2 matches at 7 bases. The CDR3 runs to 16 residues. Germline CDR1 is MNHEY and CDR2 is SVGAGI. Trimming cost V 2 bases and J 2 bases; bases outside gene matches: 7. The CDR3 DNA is TGTGCCAGCAGTTACCAAAGCGGGGCCCTCACAGATACGCAGTATTTT. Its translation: CASSYQSGALTDTQYF.

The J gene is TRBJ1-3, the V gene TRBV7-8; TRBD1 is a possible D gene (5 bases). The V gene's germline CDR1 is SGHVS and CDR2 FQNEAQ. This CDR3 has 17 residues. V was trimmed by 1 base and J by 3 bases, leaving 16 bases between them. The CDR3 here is CASSLVAAGTVGNTIYF. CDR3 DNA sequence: TGTGCCAGCAGCTTAGTAGCCGCGGGGACGGTTGGAAACACCATATATTTT. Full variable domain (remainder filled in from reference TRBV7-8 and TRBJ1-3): GAGVSQSPRYKVAKRGQDVALRCDPISGHVSLFWYQQALGQGPEFLTYFQNEAQLDKSGLPSDRFFAERPEGSVSTLKIQRTQQEDSAVYLCASSLVAAGTVGNTIYFGEGSWLTVV.

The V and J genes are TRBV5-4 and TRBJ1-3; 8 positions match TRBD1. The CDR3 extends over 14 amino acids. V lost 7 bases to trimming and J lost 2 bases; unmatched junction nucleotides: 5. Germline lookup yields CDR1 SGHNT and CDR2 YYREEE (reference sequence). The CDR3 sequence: CASQIQGAGNTIYF. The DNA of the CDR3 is TGTGCCAGCCAAATACAGGGGGCTGGAAACACCATATATTTT. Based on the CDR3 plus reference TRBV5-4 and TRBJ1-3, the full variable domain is ETGVTQSPTHLIKTRGQQVTLRCSSQSGHNTVSWYQQALGQGPQFIFQYYREEENGRGNFPPRFSGLQFPNYSSELNVNALELDDSALYLCASQIQGAGNTIYFGEGSWLTVV.

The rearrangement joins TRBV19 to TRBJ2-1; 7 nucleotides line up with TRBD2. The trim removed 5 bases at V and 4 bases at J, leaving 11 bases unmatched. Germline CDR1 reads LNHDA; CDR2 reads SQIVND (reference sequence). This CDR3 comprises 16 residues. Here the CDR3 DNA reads TGTGCCAGTAGTCCTCGAGCTAGCGGACCGTACAATGAGCAGTTCTTC. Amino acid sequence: CASSPRASGPYNEQFF.

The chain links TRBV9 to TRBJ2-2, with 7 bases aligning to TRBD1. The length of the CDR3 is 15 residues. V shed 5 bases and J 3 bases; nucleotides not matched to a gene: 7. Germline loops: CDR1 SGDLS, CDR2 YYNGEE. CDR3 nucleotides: TGTGCCAGCAGATACCGGGACAGCTACACCGGGGAGCTGTTTTTT. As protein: CASRYRDSYTGELFF. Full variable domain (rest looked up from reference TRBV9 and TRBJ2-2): DSGVTQTPKHLITATGQRVTLRCSPRSGDLSVYWYQQSLDQGLQFLIQYYNGEERAKGNILERFSAQQFPDLHSELNLSSLELGDSALYFCASRYRDSYTGELFFGEGSRLTVL.

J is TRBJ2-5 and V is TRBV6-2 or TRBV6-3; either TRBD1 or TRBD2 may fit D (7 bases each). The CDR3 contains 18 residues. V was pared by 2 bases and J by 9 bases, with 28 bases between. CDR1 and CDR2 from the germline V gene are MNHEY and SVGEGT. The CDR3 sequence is CASSYETGRVSLVQAQYF. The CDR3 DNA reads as TGTGCCAGCAGTTACGAGACAGGGAGGGTCAGCCTTGTTCAGGCCCAGTACTTC.

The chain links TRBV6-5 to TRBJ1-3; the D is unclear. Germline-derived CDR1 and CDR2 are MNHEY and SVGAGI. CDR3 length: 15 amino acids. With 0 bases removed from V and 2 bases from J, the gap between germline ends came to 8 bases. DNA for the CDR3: TGTGCCAGCAGTTACTCGATAGGGACTGGAAACACCATATATTTT. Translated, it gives CASSYSIGTGNTIYF.

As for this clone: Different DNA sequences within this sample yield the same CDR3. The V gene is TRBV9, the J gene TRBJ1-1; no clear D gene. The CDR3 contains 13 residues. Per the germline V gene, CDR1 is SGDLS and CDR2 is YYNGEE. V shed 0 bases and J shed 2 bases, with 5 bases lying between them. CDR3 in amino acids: CASSVDLNTEAFF. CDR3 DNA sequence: TGTGCCAGCAGCGTAGATTTAAACACTGAAGCTTTCTTT.

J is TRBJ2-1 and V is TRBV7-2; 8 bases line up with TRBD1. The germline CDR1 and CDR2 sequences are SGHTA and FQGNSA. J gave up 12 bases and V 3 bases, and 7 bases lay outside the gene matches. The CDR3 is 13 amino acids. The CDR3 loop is CASSFGQGGGQFF. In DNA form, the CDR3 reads TGTGCCAGCAGCTTTGGACAGGGTGGTGGGCAGTTCTTC.

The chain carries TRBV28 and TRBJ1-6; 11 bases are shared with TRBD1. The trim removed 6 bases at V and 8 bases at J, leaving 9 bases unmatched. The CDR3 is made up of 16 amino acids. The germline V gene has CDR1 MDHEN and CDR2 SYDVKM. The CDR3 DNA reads TGTGCCAGCAGCCATCGGGACAGGGGGTCCTATTCACCCCTCCACTTT. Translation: CASSHRDRGSYSPLHF. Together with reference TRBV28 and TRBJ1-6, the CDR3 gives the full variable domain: DVKVTQSSRYLVKRTGEKVFLECVQDMDHENMFWYRQDPGLGLRLIYFSYDVKMKEKGDIPEGYSVSREKKERFSLILESASTNQTSMYLCASSHRDRGSYSPLHFGNGTRLTVT.

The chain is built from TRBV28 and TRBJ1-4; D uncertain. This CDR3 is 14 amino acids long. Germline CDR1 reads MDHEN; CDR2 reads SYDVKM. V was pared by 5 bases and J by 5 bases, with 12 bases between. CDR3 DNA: TGTGCCAGCAGTCGGCGGGGAGGGAATGAAAAACTGTTTTTT. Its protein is CASSRRGGNEKLFF.

The CDR3 loop reads CASSPSERLGNTEAFF. The CDR3 DNA reads TGTGCCAGCAGTCCATCTGAGAGGTTGGGGAACACTGAAGCTTTCTTT. The chain uses TRBV27 and TRBJ1-1; no definite D call. From germline, CDR1 is MNHEY and CDR2 SMNVEV (reference sequence). This CDR3 contains 16 residues. The V end was cut by 5 bases, the J end by 1 base, with 17 bases between.

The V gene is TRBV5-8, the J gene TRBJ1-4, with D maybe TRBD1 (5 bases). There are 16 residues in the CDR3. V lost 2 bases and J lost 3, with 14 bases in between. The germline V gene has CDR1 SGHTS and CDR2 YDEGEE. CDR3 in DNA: TGTGCCAGCAGCTTTTTTCAGGGACCAGCTAATGAAAAACTGTTTTTT. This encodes CASSFFQGPANEKLFF. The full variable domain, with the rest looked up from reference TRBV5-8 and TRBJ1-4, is EAGVTQSPTHLIKTRGQQATLRCSPISGHTSVYWYQQALGLGLQFLLWYDEGEERNRGNFPPRFSGRQFPNYSSELNVNALELEDSALYLCASSFFQGPANEKLFFGSGTQLSVL.

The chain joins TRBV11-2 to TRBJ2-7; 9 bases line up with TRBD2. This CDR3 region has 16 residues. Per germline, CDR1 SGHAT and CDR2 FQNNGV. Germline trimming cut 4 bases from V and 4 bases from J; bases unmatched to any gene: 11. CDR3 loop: CASSSSLGLAGYEQYF. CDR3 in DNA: TGTGCCAGCAGCTCCTCGCTGGGACTAGCAGGTTACGAGCAGTACTTC.

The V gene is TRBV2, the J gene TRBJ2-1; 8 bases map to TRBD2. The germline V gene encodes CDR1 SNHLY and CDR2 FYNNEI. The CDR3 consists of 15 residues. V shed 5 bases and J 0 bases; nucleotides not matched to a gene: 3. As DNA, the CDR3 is TGTGCCAGCAGTAAAAGCGGGGGCTCCTACAATGAGCAGTTCTTC. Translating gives CASSKSGGSYNEQFF.

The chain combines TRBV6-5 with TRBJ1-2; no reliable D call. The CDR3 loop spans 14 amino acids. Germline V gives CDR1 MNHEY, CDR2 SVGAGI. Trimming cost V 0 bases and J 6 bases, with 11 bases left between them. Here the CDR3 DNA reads TGTGCCAGCAGTTACTCATACTTTATGAATGGCTACACCTTC. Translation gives CASSYSYFMNGYTF.

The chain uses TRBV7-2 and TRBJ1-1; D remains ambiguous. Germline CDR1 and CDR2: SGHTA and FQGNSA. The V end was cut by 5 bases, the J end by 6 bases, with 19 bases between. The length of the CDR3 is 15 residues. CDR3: CASSVNWGGRAEAFF. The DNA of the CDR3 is TGTGCCAGCAGCGTCAACTGGGGAGGTAGGGCTGAAGCTTTCTTT.

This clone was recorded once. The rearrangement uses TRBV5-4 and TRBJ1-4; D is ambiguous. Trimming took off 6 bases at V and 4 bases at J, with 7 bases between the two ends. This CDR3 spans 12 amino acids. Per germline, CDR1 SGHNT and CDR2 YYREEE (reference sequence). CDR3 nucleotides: TGTGCCAGCAAAGGGATTAATGAAAAACTGTTTTTT. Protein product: CASKGINEKLFF.